Reported below is one T cell receptor beta chain. Its antigen remains unknown. The CDR3 is made up of 15 amino acids. V gave up 3 bases and J gave up 5 bases; unmatched junction bases: 10. Germline V gives CDR1 LNHDA, CDR2 SQIVND (reference sequence). This specimen comes from a study of cytomegalovirus exposure and HLA in healthy donors. Regarding the study as a whole: Some public TCRs appeared in many individuals, while most sequences were rare. In an earlier analysis, about 87% or about 30%: the productive usage of most TCR beta V segments.

The primer mix had 60 Vbeta and 13 Jbeta primers. Generated by immunoSEQ multiplex PCR, the TCRdb table keeps only in-frame clones and is missing some. Of under 300,000 clones listed, about nine tenths are singletons. This chain uses TRBV19 with TRBJ2-7; 7 bases agree with TRBD1. This receptor was taken from a girl aged 2-10 years in good health and CMV-seronegative. Source material: PBMCs. The CDR3 nucleotides are TGTGCCAGTAGTATTTCAGAGACAGGGCTTAACGAGCAGTACTTC. It yields the protein CASSISETGLNEQYF.